These T cell receptor beta chains were read from a single sample in a study of response to subunit inactivated influenza vaccine. Using its own MiXCR run on the RT-PCR reads, TCRdb lists one record per CDR3 protein. The sample records over 800,000 distinct CDR3 sequences, 21% being singletons. The source was PBMCs from blood, collected 4 to 6 days after vaccination. The source is a man aged 50-60 years who received an inactivated influenza vaccine. Both conserved end residues are part of each CDR3. Each record gives: CDR3 protein, CDR3 DNA, J gene, D gene, clone size, CDR3 length, V gene. D genes are given only for firm matches. Only some rows state a clone size, as once, few, many or a class for expanded clones.

CDR3aa: CASSMTSGLYNEQFF
CDR3nt: TGCGCCAGCAGCATGACTAGCGGGTTATACAATGAGCAGTTCTTC
j_gene: TRBJ2-1
d_gene: TRBD2
abundance: few
len: 15
v_gene: TRBV5-1

CDR3aa: CASSGGTYEQYF
CDR3nt: TGTGCCAGCAGTGGCGGGACCTACGAGCAGTACTTC
j_gene: TRBJ2-7
d_gene: .
abundance: many
len: 12
v_gene: TRBV9

CDR3aa: CASSHLSGTGNNYGYTF
CDR3nt: TGTGCCAGCAGCCACTTAAGTGGGACAGGGAATAACTATGGCTACACCTTC
j_gene: TRBJ1-2
d_gene: TRBD1
abundance: .
len: 17
v_gene: TRBV4-2

CDR3aa: CASSRKRGGGTEAFF
CDR3nt: TGTGCCAGCAGCCGCAAGAGGGGGGGGGGCACTGAAGCTTTCTTT
j_gene: TRBJ1-1
d_gene: .
abundance: few
len: 15
v_gene: TRBV5-6

CDR3aa: CASTHSGYNEQFF
CDR3nt: TGTGCCAGCACCCACAGCGGTTACAATGAGCAGTTCTTC
j_gene: TRBJ2-1
d_gene: .
abundance: .
len: 13
v_gene: TRBV5-6

CDR3aa: CASTYRGVWNEQFF
CDR3nt: TGTGCCAGCACATACCGGGGGGTTTGGAATGAGCAGTTCTTC
j_gene: TRBJ2-1
d_gene: TRBD2
abundance: few
len: 14
v_gene: TRBV12-3/TRBV12-4

CDR3aa: CSAGDRPYEQYF
CDR3nt: TGCAGTGCCGGGGACAGACCCTACGAGCAGTACTTC
j_gene: TRBJ2-7
d_gene: TRBD1
abundance: .
len: 12
v_gene: TRBV20-1

CDR3aa: CSVEEVVSYNEQFF
CDR3nt: TGCAGCGTTGAAGAGGTTGTCTCGTACAATGAGCAGTTCTTC
j_gene: TRBJ2-1
d_gene: .
abundance: .
len: 14
v_gene: TRBV29-1

CDR3aa: CASSLDHYEQFF
CDR3nt: TGTGCCAGCAGCTTAGATCACTATGAGCAGTTCTTC
j_gene: TRBJ2-1
d_gene: .
abundance: few
len: 12
v_gene: TRBV7-2

CDR3aa: CASSLAGTGYF
CDR3nt: TGTGCCAGCAGCTTAGCGGGGACCGGATATTTT
j_gene: TRBJ2-3
d_gene: .
abundance: few
len: 11
v_gene: TRBV7-9

CDR3aa: CASSLWSGGPYEQYF
CDR3nt: TGTGCCAGCAGTTTATGGTCGGGAGGGCCCTACGAGCAGTACTTC
j_gene: TRBJ2-7
d_gene: TRBD2
abundance: few
len: 15
v_gene: TRBV27

CDR3aa: CASSVMGTDYGYTF
CDR3nt: TGTGCCAGCAGCGTGATGGGAACAGACTATGGCTACACCTTC
j_gene: TRBJ1-2
d_gene: .
abundance: .
len: 14
v_gene: TRBV7-2

CDR3aa: CASSRRDRGYTF
CDR3nt: TGTGCCAGCAGCCGCCGGGACAGAGGCTACACCTTC
j_gene: TRBJ1-2
d_gene: TRBD1
abundance: .
len: 12
v_gene: TRBV3-1

CDR3aa: CASSLTSGGASYNEQFF
CDR3nt: TGCGCCAGCAGCCTGACTAGCGGGGGGGCGTCCTACAATGAGCAGTTCTTC
j_gene: TRBJ2-1
d_gene: TRBD2
abundance: few
len: 17
v_gene: TRBV4-1

CDR3aa: CASSLVAGSANEQFF
CDR3nt: TGTGCCAGCAGCTTAGTAGCGGGCTCGGCCAATGAGCAGTTCTTC
j_gene: TRBJ2-1
d_gene: TRBD2
abundance: .
len: 15
v_gene: TRBV7-2

CDR3aa: CASSPFGTGYTF
CDR3nt: TGTGCCAGCAGTCCCTTCGGGACTGGCTACACCTTC
j_gene: TRBJ1-2
d_gene: .
abundance: few
len: 12
v_gene: TRBV12-3/TRBV12-4

CDR3aa: CASSVTRTGGTDTQYF
CDR3nt: TGTGCCAGCAGCGTAACCCGGACAGGGGGGACAGATACGCAGTATTTT
j_gene: TRBJ2-3
d_gene: TRBD1
abundance: .
len: 16
v_gene: TRBV9

CDR3aa: CASSLSVGQGNEQFF
CDR3nt: TGTGCCAGCAGTTTATCGGTGGGCCAGGGGAATGAGCAGTTCTTC
j_gene: TRBJ2-1
d_gene: .
abundance: .
len: 15
v_gene: TRBV12-3/TRBV12-4

CDR3aa: CASSLAGREGLGGYTF
CDR3nt: TGCGCCAGCAGCTTGGCCGGAAGGGAAGGTTTAGGAGGCTACACCTTC
j_gene: TRBJ1-2
d_gene: .
abundance: .
len: 16
v_gene: TRBV5-1

CDR3aa: CASRRQGSGAYEQYF
CDR3nt: TGTGCCAGCCGGAGACAGGGGTCAGGAGCCTACGAGCAGTACTTC
j_gene: TRBJ2-7
d_gene: TRBD1
abundance: .
len: 15
v_gene: TRBV12-3/TRBV12-4

CDR3aa: CASSLGMLVRGKETQYF
CDR3nt: TGCGCCAGCAGCTTGGGAATGTTAGTGCGGGGCAAAGAGACCCAGTACTTC
j_gene: TRBJ2-5
d_gene: .
abundance: .
len: 17
v_gene: TRBV5-1

CDR3aa: CASSQERGILQETQYF
CDR3nt: TGCGCCAGCAGCCAAGAACGGGGAATTCTTCAAGAGACCCAGTACTTC
j_gene: TRBJ2-5
d_gene: .
abundance: many
len: 16
v_gene: TRBV4-3

CDR3aa: CSASKATDTQYF
CDR3nt: TGCAGTGCTTCCAAAGCAACAGATACGCAGTATTTT
j_gene: TRBJ2-3
d_gene: .
abundance: few
len: 12
v_gene: TRBV20-1

CDR3aa: CAWGKRGSSYNEQFF
CDR3nt: TGTGCCTGGGGTAAGCGGGGAAGCTCCTACAATGAGCAGTTCTTC
j_gene: TRBJ2-1
d_gene: TRBD2
abundance: .
len: 15
v_gene: TRBV30

CDR3aa: CASSPLAGGLYEQYF
CDR3nt: TGTGCCAGCAGCCCCCTAGCGGGAGGACTCTACGAGCAGTACTTC
j_gene: TRBJ2-7
d_gene: TRBD2
abundance: few
len: 15
v_gene: TRBV6-1

CDR3aa: CSVEFGDTQYF
CDR3nt: TGCAGCGTTGAATTCGGAGATACGCAGTATTTT
j_gene: TRBJ2-3
d_gene: .
abundance: many
len: 11
v_gene: TRBV29-1

CDR3aa: CSASPRDRVFSPLHF
CDR3nt: TGCAGTGCTAGTCCCCGGGACAGGGTTTTTTCACCCCTCCACTTT
j_gene: TRBJ1-6
d_gene: TRBD1
abundance: few
len: 15
v_gene: TRBV20-1

CDR3aa: CASRMTSRDIQYF
CDR3nt: TGTGCCAGCAGGATGACTAGTCGGGACATTCAGTACTTC
j_gene: TRBJ2-4
d_gene: .
abundance: few
len: 13
v_gene: TRBV12-3/TRBV12-4

CDR3aa: CASSLFQNQPQHF
CDR3nt: TGTGCCAGCAGTTTATTCCAGAATCAGCCCCAGCATTTT
j_gene: TRBJ1-5
d_gene: .
abundance: few
len: 13
v_gene: TRBV12-3/TRBV12-4

CDR3aa: CAIKPGQGRSEQFF
CDR3nt: TGTGCCATCAAACCGGGACAGGGACGAAGTGAGCAGTTCTTC
j_gene: TRBJ2-1
d_gene: TRBD1
abundance: many
len: 14
v_gene: TRBV10-3

CDR3aa: CASSPQGSGPSGANVLTF
CDR3nt: TGTGCCAGCAGTCCACAGGGTAGCGGGCCCTCTGGGGCCAACGTCCTGACTTTC
j_gene: TRBJ2-6
d_gene: .
abundance: once
len: 18
v_gene: TRBV27

CDR3aa: CASSQEGGEAYEQYF
CDR3nt: TGTGCCAGCAGCCAAGAAGGGGGCGAGGCGTACGAGCAGTACTTC
j_gene: TRBJ2-7
d_gene: TRBD1
abundance: few
len: 15
v_gene: TRBV4-2

CDR3aa: CATSENTGGEQYF
CDR3nt: TGTGCCACCAGTGAAAACACTGGAGGGGAGCAGTACTTC
j_gene: TRBJ2-7
d_gene: .
abundance: .
len: 13
v_gene: TRBV24-1

CDR3aa: CATSKAGTGGITGELFF
CDR3nt: TGTGCCACCAGCAAAGCCGGGACAGGGGGCATCACCGGGGAGCTGTTTTTT
j_gene: TRBJ2-2
d_gene: TRBD1
abundance: .
len: 17
v_gene: TRBV24-1

CDR3aa: CASAPSGRSTGELFF
CDR3nt: TGTGCCAGCGCCCCTAGCGGGAGAAGTACCGGGGAGCTGTTTTTT
j_gene: TRBJ2-2
d_gene: TRBD2
abundance: .
len: 15
v_gene: TRBV2

CDR3aa: CASRNGLAGYNEQFF
CDR3nt: TGTGCCAGCAGAAACGGACTAGCGGGCTACAATGAGCAGTTCTTC
j_gene: TRBJ2-1
d_gene: TRBD2
abundance: .
len: 15
v_gene: TRBV11-2

CDR3aa: CASSHYPNSYEQYF
CDR3nt: TGTGCCAGCAGCCATTATCCTAATTCCTACGAGCAGTACTTC
j_gene: TRBJ2-7
d_gene: .
abundance: few
len: 14
v_gene: TRBV3-1

CDR3aa: CSVETAVRGSEQYF
CDR3nt: TGCAGCGTTGAAACGGCCGTCAGGGGGAGCGAGCAGTACTTC
j_gene: TRBJ2-7
d_gene: TRBD1
abundance: few
len: 14
v_gene: TRBV29-1

CDR3aa: CASSADQDPNEKLFF
CDR3nt: TGTGCCAGCAGCGCAGATCAGGACCCCAATGAAAAACTGTTTTTT
j_gene: TRBJ1-4
d_gene: .
abundance: .
len: 15
v_gene: TRBV9

CDR3aa: CASSEPGQAIRGEQYF
CDR3nt: TGCGCCAGCAGTGAGCCGGGACAGGCCATAAGGGGCGAGCAGTACTTC
j_gene: TRBJ2-7
d_gene: TRBD1
abundance: few
len: 16
v_gene: TRBV10-2

CDR3aa: CASSSPDRDSYEQYF
CDR3nt: TGTGCCAGCAGCTCGCCGGACAGGGACTCCTACGAGCAGTACTTC
j_gene: TRBJ2-7
d_gene: TRBD1
abundance: few
len: 15
v_gene: TRBV7-2

CDR3aa: CALSPWTSGGPGSYEQYF
CDR3nt: TGTGCCCTCAGCCCTTGGACTAGCGGGGGGCCCGGCTCCTACGAGCAGTACTTC
j_gene: TRBJ2-7
d_gene: TRBD2
abundance: .
len: 18
v_gene: TRBV3-1

CDR3aa: CSVSYRGQIQETQYF
CDR3nt: TGCAGCGTTTCGTATAGGGGACAGATCCAAGAGACCCAGTACTTC
j_gene: TRBJ2-5
d_gene: TRBD1
abundance: few
len: 15
v_gene: TRBV29-1